The 19 T cell receptor beta chains reported below all come from one sample, sequenced in a study of Ad26.COV2.S vaccination and SARS-CoV-2 variants. The assay was immunoSEQ multiplex PCR, and TCRdb's table has in-frame clones only and misses some. The data contain roughly 500,000 clones, roughly 87% of them singletons. Stated treatment: over 15 received Ad26.COV2.S at low or high dose, single or two shots; about five received placebo; per-sample allocation not given. Specimen acquisition occurred on day 63 following the initial vaccine or placebo injection. The sample in question was peripheral blood, obtained in a trial of Ad26.COV2.S vaccine versus placebo. The source of these receptors is a person between 18 and 65 years old who received the Ad26.COV2.S COVID-19 vaccine or a placebo.

This clone was detected only a few times. The chain is built from TRBV27 and TRBJ2-7, with TRBD1 matching 7 bases. V lost 5 bases to trimming and J lost 3 bases; unmatched junction nucleotides: 13. Germline assignment: CDR1 MNHEY and CDR2 SMNVEV (reference sequence). The CDR3 extends over 16 amino acids. In DNA form, the CDR3 reads TGTGCCAGCAGTCTAGGGCCCGGGACAGCGATCTACGAGCAGTACGTC. This codes for CASSLGPGTAIYEQYV.

V and J are TRBV5-1 and TRBJ1-2; 7 bases match TRBD1. CDR3 length: 15 residues. With V trimmed by 4 bases and J by 1 base, 7 bases remained unmatched. The germline V gene has CDR1 SGHRS and CDR2 YFSETQ. CDR3 protein: CASSRPGQLNYGYTF. The CDR3 DNA is TGCGCCAGCAGCCGGCCGGGACAGCTTAACTATGGCTACACCTTC.

In its sample, this clone was seen once. The chain links TRBV4-3 to TRBJ2-5, with 7 positions matching TRBD1. Per germline, CDR1 LGHNA and CDR2 YSLEER. This CDR3 has 16 amino acids. V lost 4 bases, J lost 2 bases, and 10 bases stayed unmatched. The DNA for the CDR3 is TGCGCCAGCAGCCCTAAAAACAGGGGACGGCAAGAGACCCAGTACTTC. Translation gives CASSPKNRGRQETQYF.

The rearrangement joins TRBV27 to TRBJ2-7; no reliable D call. Trimming removed 5 bases from V and 2 bases from J, with 13 bases in between. The CDR3 loop spans 14 amino acids. The germline CDR1 and CDR2 sequences are MNHEY and SMNVEV (reference sequence). This chain's CDR3 is CASSHPAHPYEQYV. CDR3 coding DNA: TGTGCCAGCAGTCATCCAGCTCACCCCTACGAGCAGTACGTC.

The CDR3 sequence is CASSPSFSGDTDTQYF. CDR3 coding DNA: TGTGCCAGCAGCCCCTCCTTTAGCGGGGACACAGATACGCAGTATTTT. The chain combines TRBV11-2 with TRBJ2-3; 8 bases map to TRBD2. CDR3 size: 16 residues. V was clipped by 5 bases and J by 2 bases; unmatched bases: 9. Germline CDR1 is SGHAT and CDR2 is FQNNGV.

This clone has more than one count but fewer than ten. The V call is TRBV9, the J call TRBJ2-3; D tentatively reads TRBD1 or TRBD2 (5 bases each). Germline values: CDR1 SGDLS, CDR2 YYNGEE. This CDR3 has 14 amino acids. Trimming left V 4 bases short and J 1 base short, with 10 bases between. The CDR3 coding sequence is TGTGCCAGCAGCTCGATGGGGGGCACAGATACGCAGTATTTT. It specifies CASSSMGGTDTQYF.

The V and J genes are TRBV7-3 and TRBJ1-1, with D possibly TRBD1 on 5 matching bases. Trimming took 5 bases from V and 7 from J, leaving 14 bases between them. The CDR3 extends over 13 amino acids. Germline values: CDR1 SGHTA, CDR2 FQGTGA. This chain's CDR3 is CASSLNAGGEAFF. CDR3 DNA sequence: TGTGCCAGCAGCCTAAACGCGGGGGGTGAAGCTTTCTTT.

The rearrangement links TRBV7-6 to TRBJ1-1; D is unresolved. Looked up from germline, CDR1 is SGHVS and CDR2 is FNYEAQ. The CDR3 loop spans 15 amino acids. V lost 1 base and J 5 bases, leaving 14 bases between the germline ends. DNA for the CDR3: TGTGCCAGCAGCTTAGTTGGGCGGGCCGAGACTGAAGCTTTCTTT. Its protein is CASSLVGRAETEAFF.

The chain is built from TRBV7-9 and TRBJ2-3; D not resolved. Deletions cut 4 bases from V and 0 bases from J, with 14 bases between. The CDR3 loop spans 16 amino acids. Germline-derived CDR1 and CDR2 are SEHNR and FQNEAQ (reference sequence). The CDR3 here is CASSYVPRYSTDTQYF. The DNA of the CDR3 is TGTGCCAGCAGCTACGTCCCCCGATATAGCACAGATACGCAGTATTTT.

V and J are TRBV5-1 and TRBJ2-2; D may correspond to TRBD1 or TRBD2 (6 bases each). The CDR3 sequence is 16 residues long. Trimming removed 1 base at V and 0 bases at J, with 10 bases between. The V gene's germline CDR1 is SGHRS and CDR2 YFSETQ. The CDR3 spells CASSLRGTTNTGELFF. The CDR3 region has the DNA TGCGCCAGCAGCTTGCGGGGGACAACGAACACCGGGGAGCTGTTTTTT.

V usage is TRBV7-3 and J usage is TRBJ2-1; D perhaps matches TRBD1 (5 bases). The V gene lost 6 bases and the J gene lost 0 bases, with 15 bases spanning the gap. The germline gives CDR1 SGHTA, CDR2 FQGTGA. The CDR3 is 16 residues long. The CDR3 sequence: CASSSKQGRSYNEQFF. In DNA form, the CDR3 reads TGTGCCAGCAGTTCTAAGCAGGGTCGCTCCTACAATGAGCAGTTCTTC. Full variable domain (remainder filled in from reference TRBV7-3 and TRBJ2-1): GAGVSQTPSNKVTEKGKYVELRCDPISGHTALYWYRQSLGQGPEFLIYFQGTGAADDSGLPNDRFFAVRPEGSVSTLKIQRTERGDSAVYLCASSSKQGRSYNEQFFGPGTRLTVL.

This chain joins TRBV19 and TRBJ1-1; D ambiguous. Germline loops: CDR1 LNHDA, CDR2 SQIVND (reference sequence). The CDR3 extends over 15 amino acids. Trimming removed 2 bases at V and 1 base at J, with 11 bases between. The chain's CDR3 is CASSIRPGSNTEAFF. The CDR3, as DNA: TGTGCCAGTAGTATAAGGCCGGGATCGAACACTGAAGCTTTCTTT.

The rearrangement links TRBV3-1 (or the pseudogene TRBV3-2) to TRBJ2-7, with 15 bases fitting TRBD2. The CDR3 totals 16 residues. With V trimmed by 4 bases and J by 4 bases, 5 bases remained unmatched. Germline CDR1 and CDR2: LGHDT and YNNKEL (reference sequence). The CDR3 nucleotides are TGTGCCAGCAGCCCTTACGGGACTAGCGGGGGGTACGAGCAGTACTTC. Translating gives CASSPYGTSGGYEQYF.

This clone showed up just a few times. The V gene is TRBV4-1, the J gene TRBJ2-6; weak D call: TRBD1 (5 bases). This CDR3 has 15 amino acids. V lost 3 bases and J lost 1, with 7 bases in between. Per the germline V gene, CDR1 is MGHRA and CDR2 is YSYEKL. The CDR3: CASSQQGSGANVLTF. The CDR3 DNA is TGCGCCAGCAGCCAGCAGGGTTCTGGGGCCAACGTCCTGACTTTC.

This chain connects TRBV11-2 to TRBJ1-3, with 7 positions matching TRBD1. This CDR3 has 15 amino acids. With V trimmed by 1 base and J by 4 bases, 4 bases remained unmatched. Per the germline V gene, CDR1 is SGHAT and CDR2 is FQNNGV. This CDR3 is CASSLGQGWGNTIYF. The CDR3 region has the DNA TGTGCCAGCAGCTTAGGACAGGGTTGGGGAAACACCATATATTTT.

The chain links TRBV9 to TRBJ2-3, with TRBD2 matching over 10 bases. This CDR3 comprises 14 residues. The germline V gene has CDR1 SGDLS and CDR2 YYNGEE. V was clipped by 6 bases and J by 4 bases; unmatched bases: 5. The CDR3 loop is CASKSGRAADTQYF. DNA of the CDR3: TGTGCCAGCAAGAGCGGGAGGGCCGCAGATACGCAGTATTTT.

This sequence joins TRBV11-2 and TRBJ2-3, with D tentatively TRBD2 (5 bases). This CDR3 region has 15 residues. Per the germline V gene, CDR1 is SGHAT and CDR2 is FQNNGV. The ends were cut back, 3 bases at V and 6 bases at J, with 16 bases in the middle. The CDR3 sequence: CASSLRTGRLDTQYF. The DNA of the CDR3 is TGTGCCAGCAGCTTGAGGACGGGAAGGTTGGATACGCAGTATTTT.

This chain joins TRBV19 and TRBJ1-5, with TRBD1 as a possible D gene (5 bases). The germline V gene encodes CDR1 LNHDA and CDR2 SQIVND (reference sequence). V lost 6 bases to trimming and J lost 0 bases, with 9 bases between them. The CDR3 consists of 14 residues. The CDR3 sequence: CASRTVNSNQPQHF. CDR3 in DNA: TGTGCCAGTAGGACAGTCAATAGCAATCAGCCCCAGCATTTT.

The chain recombines TRBV5-8 with TRBJ1-5; D perhaps matches TRBD1 (6 bases). The V gene lost 6 bases and the J gene lost 4 bases, with 8 bases spanning the gap. CDR1 is SGHTS and CDR2 is YDEGEE in the germline V gene. This CDR3 comprises 12 residues. CDR3 loop: CASTGVNQPQHF. The CDR3 region has the DNA TGTGCCAGCACAGGGGTTAATCAGCCCCAGCATTTT.